This entry lists 22 T cell receptor beta chains sequenced from one sample in a study of blood T cell repertoires in COVID-19. Measured with immunoSEQ multiplex PCR; TCRdb has only the in-frame clones, and not every one. This table has some 150,000 clones, roughly 84% appearing once. Sequencing was done on a sample of PBMCs or T cells enriched from blood (not recorded which). These receptors were taken from a woman in her fifties or sixties who had been exposed to COVID-19.

The V gene is TRBV30, the J gene TRBJ1-2; tentative D call: TRBD1 (5 bases). This CDR3 contains 13 residues. V lost 5 bases and J 3 bases, leaving 13 bases between the germline ends. From germline, CDR1 is GTSNPN and CDR2 SVGIG (reference sequence). The CDR3 DNA reads TGTGCCTGGGGATCAGGGTGGGACTATGGCTACACCTTC. As protein: CAWGSGWDYGYTF.

This chain joins TRBV7-8 and TRBJ1-6; tentative D call: TRBD1 (5 bases). Germline loops: CDR1 SGHVS, CDR2 FQNEAQ. V was pared by 1 base and J by 5 bases, with 6 bases between. The CDR3 consists of 14 residues. CDR3 region: CASSLGGDNSPLHF. CDR3 bases: TGTGCCAGCAGCTTAGGGGGGGATAATTCACCCCTCCACTTT.

The rearrangement uses TRBV28 and TRBJ1-5, with 9 bases identical to TRBD1. V was pared by 6 bases and J by 1 base, with 4 bases of the junction left unmatched. The CDR3 extends over 15 amino acids. The germline gives CDR1 MDHEN, CDR2 SYDVKM. CDR3 nucleotides: TGTGCCAGCAGATTACAGGGGGCAAGCAATCAGCCCCAGCATTTT. Translated: CASRLQGASNQPQHF.

This clone was observed a handful of times. V gene TRBV15 combines with J gene TRBJ1-2; maybe TRBD1 (5 bases). Germline V gives CDR1 LNHNV, CDR2 YYDKDF (reference sequence). The germline V and J ends were trimmed by 0 bases and 4 bases, with 6 bases remaining between them. The CDR3 spans 13 residues. The CDR3 sequence: CATSRDGAYGYTF. CDR3 in DNA: TGTGCCACCAGCAGAGATGGGGCCTATGGCTACACCTTC.

This chain joins TRBV6-6 and TRBJ1-1, with D perhaps matching TRBD1 (6 bases). Deletions cut 6 bases from V and 3 bases from J, with 11 bases between. Germline-derived CDR1 and CDR2 are MNHNY and SVGAGI (reference sequence). This CDR3 contains 13 residues. CDR3: CASRRQEHTEAFF. The CDR3 DNA reads as TGTGCCAGCAGAAGACAGGAGCACACTGAAGCTTTCTTT.

The V call is TRBV7-9, the J call TRBJ1-1; D is perhaps TRBD1 (5 bases). CDR3 length equals 15 residues. From germline, CDR1 is SEHNR and CDR2 FQNEAQ (reference sequence). V was cut by 5 bases and J by 1 base, with 14 bases left in between. CDR3 sequence (DNA): TGTGCCAGCAGCCGGGAGATTGGGGGGAACACTGAAGCTTTCTTT. Its translation is CASSREIGGNTEAFF.

The chain joins TRBV9 to TRBJ1-3; 7 bases are shared with TRBD1. The length of the CDR3 is 14 residues. CDR1 is SGDLS, CDR2 YYNGEE, per germline. Trimming took 7 bases from V and 1 from J; bases not matched to a gene: 5. The CDR3 nucleotides are TGTGCCAGCCAAACAGGGGTTTCTGGAAACACCATATATTTT. Its translation: CASQTGVSGNTIYF.

The chain links TRBV15 to TRBJ1-6; D perhaps matches TRBD1 (6 bases). V dropped 2 bases and J dropped 8 bases, with 16 bases sitting between them. Germline CDR1 reads LNHNV; CDR2 reads YYDKDF (reference sequence). The CDR3 runs to 16 residues. CDR3: CATSRFPHRDDSPLHF. As DNA, the CDR3 is TGTGCCACCAGCAGATTTCCGCACAGGGACGATTCACCCCTCCACTTT.

This clone was seen more than once but under ten times. The chain has TRBV6-2 or TRBV6-3 and TRBJ2-3, with TRBD2 as a possible D gene (5 bases). The CDR3 has 13 amino acids. Germline V CDR1 and CDR2: MNHEY, SVGEGT. The V gene lost 4 bases and the J gene lost 5 bases, with 10 bases spanning the gap. The CDR3 DNA is TGTGCCAGCAGTTCGCTAGCAGTAGATACGCAGTATTTT. Residues: CASSSLAVDTQYF.

This rearrangement joins TRBV7-3 to TRBJ1-5; 7 bases line up with TRBD1. The J segment lost 6 bases and the V segment lost 2 bases, leaving 4 bases of the junction unmatched. Germline assignment: CDR1 SGHTA and CDR2 FQGTGA. There are 14 residues in the CDR3. The CDR3 region is CASSLRQGGQPQHF. The CDR3 bases are TGTGCCAGCAGCTTACGTCAGGGGGGTCAGCCCCAGCATTTT. Supplemented by reference TRBV7-3 and TRBJ1-5, the full variable domain reads GAGVSQTPSNKVTEKGKYVELRCDPISGHTALYWYRQSLGQGPEFLIYFQGTGAADDSGLPNDRFFAVRPEGSVSTLKIQRTERGDSAVYLCASSLRQGGQPQHFGDGTRLSIL.

V and J are TRBV7-2 and TRBJ2-1; 7 bases agree with TRBD1. The V gene's germline CDR1 is SGHTA and CDR2 FQGNSA. The CDR3 sequence is 14 residues long. V trimming: 8 bases; J trimming: 5 bases; junction bases outside the gene matches: 9. CDR3 DNA sequence: TGTGCCAGCCGCAGCTACAGGGGAAACAATGAGCAGTTCTTC. Translated: CASRSYRGNNEQFF.

J is TRBJ1-1 and V is TRBV19; D possibly corresponds to TRBD1 (5 bases). CDR3 length: 12 amino acids. The V gene lost 5 bases and the J gene lost 5 bases, with 9 bases spanning the gap. Germline assignment: CDR1 LNHDA and CDR2 SQIVND (reference sequence). CDR3: CASSPGLTEAFF. CDR3 coding DNA: TGTGCCAGTAGTCCAGGGCTGACTGAAGCTTTCTTT.

This chain joins TRBV18 and TRBJ2-3; unclear D gene. V gave up 0 bases and J gave up 4 bases, with 8 bases separating them. CDR1 and CDR2 from the germline V gene are KGHSH and LQKENI. The CDR3 length is 14 residues. In nucleotides, the CDR3 is TGTGCCAGCTCACCACCGGCCGCCCCAGATACGCAGTATTTT. Translated: CASSPPAAPDTQYF.

The count of this clone is one. The chain joins TRBV6-4 to TRBJ2-3, with D maybe TRBD2 (5 bases). V was clipped by 3 bases and J by 3 bases, with 16 bases between them. Per germline, CDR1 MRHNA and CDR2 SNTAGT. The length of the CDR3 is 16 residues. Written as DNA, the CDR3 is TGTGCCAGCAGTGAAAGCTCGGGAAGAAGGACAGATACGCAGTATTTT. Amino acid sequence: CASSESSGRRTDTQYF.

V usage is TRBV5-6 and J usage is TRBJ1-6, with D uncertain. V was cut by 4 bases and J by 0 bases, with 17 bases left in between. The CDR3 has 18 amino acids. Germline CDR1 is SGHDT and CDR2 is YYEEEE. The DNA of the CDR3 is TGTGCCAGCAGCCCGGAGAGAGGGCGAAGCTCCTATAATTCACCCCTCCACTTT. This translates into CASSPERGRSSYNSPLHF.

This chain links TRBV5-1 with TRBJ2-2; a weak D match, TRBD1 (6 bases). The CDR3 runs to 14 residues. Trimming took 5 bases from V and 3 from J, leaving 11 bases between them. CDR1 and CDR2 from the germline V gene are SGHRS and YFSETQ. The CDR3 nucleotides are TGCGCCAGCAGGCCCAACAGGGACACCGGGGAGCTGTTTTTT. This gives the protein CASRPNRDTGELFF.

The V call is TRBV28, the J call TRBJ1-1; the D gene is possibly TRBD1 (5 bases). CDR3 length: 15 amino acids. CDR1 and CDR2 from the germline V gene are MDHEN and SYDVKM. The germline V and J ends were trimmed by 6 bases and 0 bases, with 14 bases remaining between them. CDR3 amino acids: CASSGGSDLNTEAFF. The CDR3 coding sequence is TGTGCCAGCAGCGGGGGGAGCGACCTGAACACTGAAGCTTTCTTT.

This sequence joins TRBV18 and TRBJ2-3; 7 bases agree with TRBD1. The CDR3 covers 13 residues. Germline values: CDR1 KGHSH, CDR2 LQKENI. Trimming cost V 7 bases and J 2 bases; bases outside gene matches: 3. The CDR3 spells CASLGQPTDTQYF. The CDR3 DNA sequence: TGTGCCAGCTTGGGACAGCCCACAGATACGCAGTATTTT.

The chain is built from TRBV19 and TRBJ2-7; 10 nucleotides match TRBD2. This CDR3 region has 16 residues. With V trimmed by 4 bases and J by 6 bases, 12 bases remained unmatched. Germline values: CDR1 LNHDA, CDR2 SQIVND (reference sequence). The CDR3 nucleotides are TGTGCCAGTAGTAAGTGGGCTAGCGGGGGAGCGGGCGAGCAGTACTTC. Translation: CASSKWASGGAGEQYF.

The chain recombines TRBV2 with TRBJ2-3; 8 nucleotides agree with TRBD2. The junction had 6 bases not matched to a gene; V was cut back by 4 bases and J by 3 bases. Germline V CDR1 and CDR2: SNHLY, FYNNEI. The CDR3 loop spans 15 amino acids. The CDR3 reads CASSVDGGATDTQYF. The CDR3 nucleotides read TGTGCCAGCAGTGTGGACGGGGGGGCAACAGATACGCAGTATTTT.

J is TRBJ2-3 and V is TRBV19; D not resolved. The germline CDR1 and CDR2 sequences are LNHDA and SQIVND (reference sequence). V was clipped by 4 bases and J by 0 bases, with 11 bases between them. The CDR3 is 15 amino acids. CDR3 sequence reads: CASSSISGSTDTQYF. The CDR3 DNA sequence: TGTGCCAGTAGTAGCATATCAGGTAGCACAGATACGCAGTATTTT.

The chain employs TRBV5-1 and TRBJ1-1; no firm D call. The CDR3 contains 14 residues. Germline values: CDR1 SGHRS, CDR2 YFSETQ. The V gene lost 4 bases and the J gene lost 5 bases, with 15 bases spanning the gap. The CDR3 reads CASSPAKDITEAFF. The CDR3 coding sequence is TGCGCCAGCAGCCCGGCCAAAGACATTACTGAAGCTTTCTTT.